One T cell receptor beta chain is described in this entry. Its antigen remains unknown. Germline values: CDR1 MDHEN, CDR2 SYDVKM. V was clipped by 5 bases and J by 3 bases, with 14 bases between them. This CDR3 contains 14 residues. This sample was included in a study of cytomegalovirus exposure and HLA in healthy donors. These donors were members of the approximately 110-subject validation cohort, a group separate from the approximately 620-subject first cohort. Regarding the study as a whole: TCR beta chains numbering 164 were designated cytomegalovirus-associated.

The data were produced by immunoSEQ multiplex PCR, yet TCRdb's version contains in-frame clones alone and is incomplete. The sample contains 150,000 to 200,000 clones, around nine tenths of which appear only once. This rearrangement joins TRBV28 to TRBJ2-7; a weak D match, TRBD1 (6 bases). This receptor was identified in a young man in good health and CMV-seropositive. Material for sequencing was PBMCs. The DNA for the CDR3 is TGTGCCAGCAGTGTACAGGGAGTTGGCTACGAGCAGTACTTC. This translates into CASSVQGVGYEQYF. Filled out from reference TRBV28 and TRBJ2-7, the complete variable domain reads DVKVTQSSRYLVKRTGEKVFLECVQDMDHENMFWYRQDPGLGLRLIYFSYDVKMKEKGDIPEGYSVSREKKERFSLILESASTNQTSMYLCASSVQGVGYEQYFGPGTRLTVT.